This T cell receptor (beta chain) was identified in a study of somatic mutations in cytotoxic T cells in rheumatoid arthritis. Overall study context: Prior to any treatment and right after diagnosis, patient blood (approximately 30 ml EDTA) was drawn. Study-wide results and caveats: The study found no significant difference in CD8+ T-cell clonality between rheumatoid arthritis patients and age-matched healthy controls. Patients with rheumatoid arthritis showed a slight underrepresentation of TRBV07, a finding that was never subjected to any adjustment for multiple comparisons. CD8+ clonality increased with age in rheumatoid arthritis patients but not in healthy controls.

Clones were sequenced by immunoSEQ multiplex PCR, and TCRdb holds only the in-frame ones, with some missing. This sample has 9,500 to 13,000 clones, with 70% to 80% found just once. A remark on this clone: Its antigen is unknown.

CDR1 is MNHEY, CDR2 SMNVEV, per germline (reference sequence). This CDR3 region has 13 residues. Deletions cut 6 bases from V and 5 bases from J, with 10 bases between. The sample consisted of CD8+ T cells sorted from blood. V usage is TRBV27 and J usage is TRBJ2-2; perhaps TRBD2 as D (5 bases). The sequence was collected from an adult with rheumatoid arthritis. The CDR3 nucleotides read TGTGCCAGCAGCGCTACTAGTACCGGGGAGCTGTTTTTT. Residues: CASSATSTGELFF.